One and the same sample provided the 14 T cell receptor beta chains below, sequenced in a study of blood T cell repertoires in COVID-19 (dated by TCRdb to about 2020). Libraries came from the immunoSEQ multiplex PCR assay. The table comes from immuneACCESS by way of TCRdb, which keeps in-frame sequences with V and J called. Part of the clones is missing from these tables; in studies checked, under half for an unresolved V gene and the rest for unknown reasons. The sample yields approximately 100,000 clones; approximately 90% were counted once. In total, the top ten clones hold just over 3% of the sample. The sample consisted of peripheral blood. Every receptor here comes from a man aged 45-65 years in a cohort sampled during active COVID-19.

This chain links TRBV9 with TRBJ2-1; TRBD1 matches at 11 bases. This CDR3 is 16 amino acids long. Germline values: CDR1 SGDLS, CDR2 YYNGEE. V trimming: 3 bases; J trimming: 3 bases; junction bases outside the gene matches: 5. CDR3 DNA: TGTGCCAGCAGCGCAACCGGGACAGGGGGCTACAATGAGCAGTTCTTC. It encodes CASSATGTGGYNEQFF.

The rearrangement links TRBV19 to TRBJ2-2; a weak D match, TRBD1 (6 bases). Germline V CDR1 and CDR2: LNHDA, SQIVND (reference sequence). The V gene lost 1 base and the J gene lost 7 bases, with 13 bases spanning the gap. This CDR3 region has 15 residues. CDR3 region: CASSIATGSGGELFF. The CDR3 bases are TGTGCCAGTAGTATAGCTACAGGGTCGGGCGGGGAGCTGTTTTTT.

The rearrangement uses TRBV3-1 (or the pseudogene TRBV3-2) and TRBJ2-5; 9 positions agree with TRBD1. V lost 4 bases to trimming and J lost 3 bases; unmatched junction nucleotides: 9. This CDR3 region has 16 residues. The V gene's germline CDR1 is LGHDT and CDR2 YNNKEL (reference sequence). For the CDR3, the DNA is TGTGCCAGCAGCCTCGGGACAGGGCCTTATGAAGAGACCCAGTACTTC. It translates to CASSLGTGPYEETQYF.

The chain has TRBV24-1 and TRBJ2-1, with D possibly being TRBD2 (6 bases). CDR1 and CDR2 from the germline V gene are KGHDR and SFDVKD. The CDR3 sequence is 15 residues long. Between the trimmed V and J ends, which lost 3 bases and 3 bases, there was a span of 11 bases. CDR3 nucleotide sequence: TGTGCCACCAGTGATCAAAAGGGAGGCTACAATGAGCAGTTCTTC. Its protein is CATSDQKGGYNEQFF.

The chain employs TRBV10-2 and TRBJ2-7; D not certain. CDR1 is WSHSY, CDR2 SAAADI, per germline. V gave up 4 bases and J gave up 1 base, with 5 bases separating them. The CDR3 loop spans 12 amino acids. CDR3 DNA sequence: TGCGCCAGCAGTGCGGGTTCCTACGAGCAGTACTTC. This gives the protein CASSAGSYEQYF.

The chain combines TRBV7-2 with TRBJ1-2; a weak D match, TRBD1 (5 bases). The CDR3 is made up of 13 amino acids. CDR1 is SGHTA, CDR2 FQGNSA, per germline. Deletions cut 2 bases from V and 3 bases from J, with 7 bases between. The DNA of the CDR3 is TGTGCCAGCAGCTTATCACAGGACTATGGCTACACCTTC. It translates to CASSLSQDYGYTF.

The V gene is TRBV24-1, the J gene TRBJ2-7, with 12 bases fitting TRBD1. J gave up 2 bases and V 4 bases, and 8 bases lay outside the gene matches. In germline, CDR1 is KGHDR, CDR2 SFDVKD. CDR3 length: 17 amino acids. In nucleotides, the CDR3 is TGTGCCACCAGTGAGACCCTGGGACAGGGGGCGGCCTACGAGCAGTACTTC. Its translation is CATSETLGQGAAYEQYF.

This clone was detected once. The same CDR3 arises from other DNA sequences in this sample as well. The chain uses TRBV28 and TRBJ1-1; D is unclear. V dropped 2 bases and J dropped 1 base, with 5 bases sitting between them. The germline V gene encodes CDR1 MDHEN and CDR2 SYDVKM. The CDR3 consists of 13 residues. DNA for the CDR3: TGTGCCAGCAGTTTACCCGGGAACACTGAAGCTTTCTTT. Its protein product is CASSLPGNTEAFF.

The chain combines TRBV7-2 with TRBJ1-6; no firm D call. Deletions cut 7 bases from V and 9 bases from J, with 16 bases between. This CDR3 contains 14 residues. Germline CDR1 is SGHTA and CDR2 is FQGNSA. As DNA, the CDR3 is TGTGCCAGCAACCGCCGAGAGCCGAGTTCACCCCTCCACTTT. Translating it yields CASNRREPSSPLHF.

This chain joins TRBV19 and TRBJ1-1; 7 bases map to TRBD1. Germline V CDR1 and CDR2: LNHDA, SQIVND (reference sequence). This CDR3 contains 15 residues. V shed 9 bases, J shed 0 bases, and the junction held 10 bases outside the gene matches. CDR3 protein: CASRGTARMNTEAFF. The CDR3 nucleotides read TGTGCCAGCAGAGGGACAGCCAGAATGAACACTGAAGCTTTCTTT.

The CDR3 is CASHPPRGRGTQYF. The CDR3 bases are TGTGCCAGCCACCCGCCCAGGGGACGGGGGACCCAGTACTTC. The chain combines TRBV28 with TRBJ2-5; possible D gene TRBD1, 6 bases. In germline, CDR1 is MDHEN, CDR2 SYDVKM. This CDR3 spans 14 amino acids. Trimming removed 8 bases from V and 7 bases from J, with 20 bases in between.

Of note for this clone: At the DNA level, this CDR3 is encoded by other sequences in the same sample as well. The chain carries TRBV7-6 and TRBJ2-2; possible D gene TRBD2, 5 bases. This CDR3 spans 15 amino acids. V gave up 1 base and J gave up 1 base, with 7 bases separating them. CDR1 SGHVS and CDR2 FNYEAQ come from the germline V gene. The CDR3 coding sequence is TGTGCCAGCAGCTTAGTGGCGGGGAACACCGGGGAGCTGTTTTTT. Amino acids: CASSLVAGNTGELFF.

This clone was observed once. The V gene is TRBV11-2, the J gene TRBJ1-1; 7 bases map to TRBD1. The germline gives CDR1 SGHAT, CDR2 FQNNGV. Unmatched junction bases numbered 4, after V lost 2 bases and J lost 1 base. The CDR3 contains 15 residues. The CDR3 nucleotides read TGTGCCAGCAGCTTAACAGGGGCGGGGAACACTGAAGCTTTCTTT. Its protein product is CASSLTGAGNTEAFF.

The genes are TRBV7-3 and TRBJ2-1; 11 positions agree with TRBD2. The CDR3 extends over 14 amino acids. Germline V gives CDR1 SGHTA, CDR2 FQGTGA. The V and J ends lost 4 bases and 7 bases, in that order; junction bases with no gene match: 3. CDR3 loop: CASSSSGGINEQFF. CDR3 DNA: TGTGCCAGCAGCTCTAGCGGGGGGATTAATGAGCAGTTCTTC.